This T cell receptor (beta chain) is from a study of blood T cell repertoires in COVID-19. For the study at large: T cells, B-cell-depleted T cells, or PBMCs supplied cDNA or gDNA.

This table comes from immunoSEQ multiplex PCR, and its TCRdb copy is limited to in-frame clones, with some not included. The sample has some 250,000 clones; less than 90% are singletons. Germline V gene lookup returns CDR1 LGHNA and CDR2 YSLEER. The V end was cut by 1 base, the J end by 3 bases, with 13 bases between. CDR3 length: 16 residues. Sequenced material: peripheral blood. The chain joins TRBV4-3 to TRBJ1-3, with D possibly TRBD1 on 6 matching bases. This TCR derives from a man between 60 and 70 years old with acute or convalescent COVID-19. The CDR3 DNA reads as TGCGCCAGCAGCCAAGTTACAGGGACGCTTGGAAACACCATATATTTT. Translated: CASSQVTGTLGNTIYF.